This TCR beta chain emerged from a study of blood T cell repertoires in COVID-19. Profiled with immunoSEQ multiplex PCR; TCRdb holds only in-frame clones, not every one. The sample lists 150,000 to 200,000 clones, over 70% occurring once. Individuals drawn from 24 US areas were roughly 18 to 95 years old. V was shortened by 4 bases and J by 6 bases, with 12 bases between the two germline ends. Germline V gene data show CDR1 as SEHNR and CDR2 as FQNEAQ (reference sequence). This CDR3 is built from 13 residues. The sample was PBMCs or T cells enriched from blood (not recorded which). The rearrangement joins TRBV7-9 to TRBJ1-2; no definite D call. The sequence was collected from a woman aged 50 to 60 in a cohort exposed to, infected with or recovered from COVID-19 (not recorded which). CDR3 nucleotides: TGTGCCAGCAGCTCGCTCGGACTGCATGGCTACACCTTC. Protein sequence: CASSSLGLHGYTF.